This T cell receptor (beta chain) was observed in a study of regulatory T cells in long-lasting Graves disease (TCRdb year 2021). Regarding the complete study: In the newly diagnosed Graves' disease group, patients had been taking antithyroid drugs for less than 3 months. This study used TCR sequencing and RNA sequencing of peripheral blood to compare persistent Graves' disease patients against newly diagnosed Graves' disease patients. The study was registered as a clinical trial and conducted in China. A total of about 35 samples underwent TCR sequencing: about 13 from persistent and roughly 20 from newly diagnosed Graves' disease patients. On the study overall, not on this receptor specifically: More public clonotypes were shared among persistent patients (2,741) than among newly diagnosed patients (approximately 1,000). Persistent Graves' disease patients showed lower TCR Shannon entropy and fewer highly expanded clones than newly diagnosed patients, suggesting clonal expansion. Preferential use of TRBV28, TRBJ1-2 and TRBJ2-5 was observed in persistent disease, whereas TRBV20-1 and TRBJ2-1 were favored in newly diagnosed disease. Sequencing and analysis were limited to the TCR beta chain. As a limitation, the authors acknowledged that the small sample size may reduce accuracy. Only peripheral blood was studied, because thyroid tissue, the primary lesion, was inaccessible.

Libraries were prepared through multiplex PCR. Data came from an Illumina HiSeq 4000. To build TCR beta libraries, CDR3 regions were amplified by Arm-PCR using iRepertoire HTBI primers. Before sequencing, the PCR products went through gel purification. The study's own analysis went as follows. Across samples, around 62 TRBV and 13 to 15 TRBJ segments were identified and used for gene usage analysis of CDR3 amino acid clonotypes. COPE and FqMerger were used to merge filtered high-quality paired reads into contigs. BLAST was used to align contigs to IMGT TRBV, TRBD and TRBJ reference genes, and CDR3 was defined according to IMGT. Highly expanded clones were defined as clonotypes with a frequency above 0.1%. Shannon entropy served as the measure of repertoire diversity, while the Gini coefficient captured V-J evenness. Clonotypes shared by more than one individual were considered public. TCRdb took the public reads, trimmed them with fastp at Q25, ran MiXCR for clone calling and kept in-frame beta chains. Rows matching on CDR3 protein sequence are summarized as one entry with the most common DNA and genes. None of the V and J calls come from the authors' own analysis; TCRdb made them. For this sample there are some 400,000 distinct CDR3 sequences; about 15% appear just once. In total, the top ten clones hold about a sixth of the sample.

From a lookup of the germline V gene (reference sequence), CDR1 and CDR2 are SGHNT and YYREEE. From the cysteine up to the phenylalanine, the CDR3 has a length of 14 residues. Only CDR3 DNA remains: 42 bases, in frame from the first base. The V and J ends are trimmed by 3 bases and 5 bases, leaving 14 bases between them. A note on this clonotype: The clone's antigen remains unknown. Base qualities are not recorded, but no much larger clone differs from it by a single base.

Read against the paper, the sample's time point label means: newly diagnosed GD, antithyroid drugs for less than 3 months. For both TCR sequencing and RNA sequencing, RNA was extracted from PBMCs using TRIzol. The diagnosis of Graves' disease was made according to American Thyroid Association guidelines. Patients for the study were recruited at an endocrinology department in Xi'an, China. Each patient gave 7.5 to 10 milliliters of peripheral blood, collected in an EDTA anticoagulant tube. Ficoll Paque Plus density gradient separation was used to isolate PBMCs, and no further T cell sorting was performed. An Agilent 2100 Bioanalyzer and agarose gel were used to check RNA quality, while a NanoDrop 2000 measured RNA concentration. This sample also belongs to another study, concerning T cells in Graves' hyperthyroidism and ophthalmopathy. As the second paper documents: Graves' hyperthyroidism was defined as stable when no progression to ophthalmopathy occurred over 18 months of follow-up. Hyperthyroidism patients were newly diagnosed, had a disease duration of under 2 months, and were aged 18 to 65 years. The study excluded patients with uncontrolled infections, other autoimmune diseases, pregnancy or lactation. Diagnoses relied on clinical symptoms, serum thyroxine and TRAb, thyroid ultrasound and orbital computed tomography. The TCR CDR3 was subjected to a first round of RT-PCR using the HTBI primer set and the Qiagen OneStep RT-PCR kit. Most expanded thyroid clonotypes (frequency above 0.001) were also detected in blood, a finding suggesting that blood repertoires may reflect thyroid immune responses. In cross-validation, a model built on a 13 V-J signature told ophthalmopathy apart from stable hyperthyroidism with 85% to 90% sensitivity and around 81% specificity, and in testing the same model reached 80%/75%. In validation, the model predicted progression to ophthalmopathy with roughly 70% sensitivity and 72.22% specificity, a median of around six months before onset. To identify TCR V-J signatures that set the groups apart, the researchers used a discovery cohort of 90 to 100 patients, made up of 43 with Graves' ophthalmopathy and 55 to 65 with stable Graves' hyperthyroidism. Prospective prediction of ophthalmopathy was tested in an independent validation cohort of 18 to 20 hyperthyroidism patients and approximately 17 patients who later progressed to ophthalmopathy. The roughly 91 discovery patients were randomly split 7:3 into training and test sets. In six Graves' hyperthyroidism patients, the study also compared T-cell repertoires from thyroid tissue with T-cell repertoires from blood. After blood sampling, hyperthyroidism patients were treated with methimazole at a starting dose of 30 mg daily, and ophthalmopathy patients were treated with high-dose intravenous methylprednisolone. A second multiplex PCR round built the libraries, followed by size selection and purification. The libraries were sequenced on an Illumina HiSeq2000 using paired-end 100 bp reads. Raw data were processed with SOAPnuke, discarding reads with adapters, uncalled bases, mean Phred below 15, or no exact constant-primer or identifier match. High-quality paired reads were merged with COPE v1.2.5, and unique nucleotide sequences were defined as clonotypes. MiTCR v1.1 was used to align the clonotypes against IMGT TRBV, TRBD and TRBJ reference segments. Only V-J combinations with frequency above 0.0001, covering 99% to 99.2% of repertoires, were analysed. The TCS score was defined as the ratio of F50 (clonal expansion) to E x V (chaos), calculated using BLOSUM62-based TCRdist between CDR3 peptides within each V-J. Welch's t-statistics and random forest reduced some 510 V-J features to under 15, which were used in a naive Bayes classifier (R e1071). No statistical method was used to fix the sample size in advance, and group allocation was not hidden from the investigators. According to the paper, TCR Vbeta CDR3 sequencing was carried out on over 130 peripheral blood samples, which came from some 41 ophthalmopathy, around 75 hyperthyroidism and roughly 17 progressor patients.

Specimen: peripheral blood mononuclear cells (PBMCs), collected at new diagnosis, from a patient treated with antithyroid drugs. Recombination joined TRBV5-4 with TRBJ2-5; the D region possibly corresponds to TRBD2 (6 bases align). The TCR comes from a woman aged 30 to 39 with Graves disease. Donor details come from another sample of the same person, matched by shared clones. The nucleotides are TGTGCCAGCAGCTACCCGGGGAGGCTGGAGACCCAGTACTTC. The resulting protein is CASSYPGRLETQYF.